The 32 T cell receptor beta chains below come from one sample, sequenced in a study of cytomegalovirus exposure and HLA in healthy donors. PCR primers comprised 60 Vbeta and 13 Jbeta primers. TCRdb keeps only in-frame clones here, not all; method: immunoSEQ multiplex PCR. This table has about 100,000 clones, 65% to 90% appearing once. The sample was PBMCs. The receptors come from a woman aged 18-35 years in good health and CMV-seronegative.

The chain is built from TRBV27 and TRBJ1-5, with TRBD1 identical over 7 bases. The V and J ends lost 6 bases and 8 bases, in that order; junction bases with no gene match: 7. CDR3 size: 13 residues. The germline CDR1 and CDR2 sequences are MNHEY and SMNVEV (reference sequence). CDR3 nucleotide sequence: TGTGCCAGCAGCACAGACAGGGATAAGCCCCAGCATTTT. Its translation is CASSTDRDKPQHF.

V and J are TRBV28 and TRBJ2-3; TRBD2 agrees at 12 bases. Germline lookup yields CDR1 MDHEN and CDR2 SYDVKM. This CDR3 has 17 residues. V lost 1 base to trimming and J lost 1 base; unmatched junction nucleotides: 3. The CDR3 DNA reads as TGTGCCAGCAGTTTATTTCGACTAGCGGGGGGCACAGATACGCAGTATTTT. Amino acid sequence: CASSLFRLAGGTDTQYF.

The J gene is TRBJ2-3, the V gene TRBV7-2; D gene uncertain. The CDR3 has 15 residues. V lost 5 bases and J lost 0, with 12 bases in between. The V gene's germline CDR1 is SGHTA and CDR2 FQGNSA. In DNA, the CDR3 is TGTGCCAGCAGCGCCAACTACGCTAGCACAGATACGCAGTATTTT. Translation gives CASSANYASTDTQYF.

This clone has a handful of counts. J is TRBJ2-1 and V is TRBV6-1; 9 positions match TRBD2. Germline V CDR1 and CDR2: MNHNS, SASEGT. The CDR3 covers 14 residues. Trimming at V came to 7 bases and at J to 2 bases, leaving 3 bases not matched to a gene. CDR3 amino acids: CASNSGGTYNEQFF. The CDR3 nucleotides read TGTGCCAGCAACAGCGGGGGGACCTACAATGAGCAGTTCTTC.

This clone has only a few counts. J is TRBJ1-1 and V is TRBV5-1, with D perhaps matching TRBD1 (5 bases). Germline V lookup: CDR1 SGHRS, CDR2 YFSETQ. CDR3 length: 15 residues. V was pared by 0 bases and J by 0 bases, with 9 bases between. The CDR3 here is CASSLEAGLNTEAFF. In DNA form, the CDR3 reads TGCGCCAGCAGCTTGGAGGCAGGGTTGAACACTGAAGCTTTCTTT.

J is TRBJ1-6 and V is TRBV20-1; D is undetermined. With 3 bases removed from V and 6 bases from J, the gap between germline ends came to 3 bases. The CDR3 contains 11 residues. The germline V gene has CDR1 DFQATT and CDR2 SNEGSKA (reference sequence). CDR3 DNA: TGCAGTGCTAGCAGTAATTCACCCCTCCACTTT. Translation gives CSASSNSPLHF.

The rearrangement links TRBV7-8 to TRBJ2-1; 8 bases align to TRBD2. The CDR3 covers 12 residues. J lost 10 bases, V lost 5 bases, and 4 bases had no gene match. The germline V gene encodes CDR1 SGHVS and CDR2 FQNEAQ. CDR3 nucleotides: TGTGCCAGCAGCCCCTCGGGGGGGGAGCAGTTCTTC. It encodes CASSPSGGEQFF.

The V gene is TRBV28, the J gene TRBJ2-7, with TRBD2 matching 13 bases. V lost 6 bases and J lost 5; bases outside the gene matches: 13. Germline CDR1 reads MDHEN; CDR2 reads SYDVKM. The CDR3 is made up of 17 amino acids. Written as DNA, the CDR3 is TGTGCCAGCAGATCACAAACTAGCGGGAGGGAGGGCCACGAGCAGTACTTC. It specifies CASRSQTSGREGHEQYF.

The chain is built from TRBV7-9 and TRBJ1-2, with TRBD1 identical over 7 bases. In germline, CDR1 is SEHNR, CDR2 FQNEAQ (reference sequence). Trimming cost V 5 bases and J 10 bases; bases outside gene matches: 16. This CDR3 is built from 15 residues. The CDR3 reads CASSLPTGPLGDYTF. CDR3 bases: TGTGCCAGCAGCCTACCGACAGGGCCCCTGGGTGACTACACCTTC.

In DNA, the CDR3 is TGTGCCAGTAGTTCGACTCCGCGGGGATTGAACACTGAAGCTTTCTTT. Translation gives CASSSTPRGLNTEAFF. This chain uses TRBV19 with TRBJ1-1; no definite D call. Germline V CDR1 and CDR2: LNHDA, SQIVND (reference sequence). V shed 5 bases and J shed 0 bases, with 16 bases lying between them. The length of the CDR3 is 16 residues.

This clone was found many times. This sequence joins TRBV19 and TRBJ2-7; D might be TRBD1 (5 bases). The CDR3 runs to 12 residues. V was pared by 9 bases and J by 2 bases, with 11 bases between. CDR1 is LNHDA and CDR2 is SQIVND in the germline V gene (reference sequence). Here the CDR3 DNA reads TGTGCCAGCGGACATAACACCTACGAGCAGTACTTC. It is translated as CASGHNTYEQYF.

V and J are TRBV7-9 and TRBJ1-4, with 7 bases lining up with TRBD1. Germline V gives CDR1 SEHNR, CDR2 FQNEAQ (reference sequence). J lost 5 bases, V lost 5 bases, and 8 bases had no gene match. This CDR3 has 15 residues. CDR3 in amino acids: CASSPGQGENEKLFF. CDR3 in DNA: TGTGCCAGCAGCCCCGGGCAGGGGGAGAATGAAAAACTGTTTTTT.

The chain recombines TRBV7-8 with TRBJ2-5, with a weak D call TRBD2 (5 bases). There are 15 residues in the CDR3. Germline CDR1 and CDR2: SGHVS and FQNEAQ. V dropped 8 bases and J dropped 3 bases, with 19 bases sitting between them. The chain's CDR3 is CASFHPGRAEETQYF. The CDR3 nucleotides read TGTGCCAGCTTCCATCCGGGAAGGGCAGAAGAGACCCAGTACTTC. Variable domain in full (rest from reference TRBV7-8 and TRBJ2-5): GAGVSQSPRYKVAKRGQDVALRCDPISGHVSLFWYQQALGQGPEFLTYFQNEAQLDKSGLPSDRFFAERPEGSVSTLKIQRTQQEDSAVYLCASFHPGRAEETQYFGPGTRLLVL.

V is TRBV27 and J is TRBJ2-2; TRBD2 is a possible D gene (6 bases). V lost 1 base, J lost 6 bases, and 9 bases lay in between. The CDR3 loop spans 14 amino acids. Germline lookup yields CDR1 MNHEY and CDR2 SMNVEV (reference sequence). In DNA, the CDR3 is TGTGCCAGCAGTTTATTGGGGAGGCCCGGGGAGCTGTTTTTT. It translates to CASSLLGRPGELFF.

With regard to this clone: The same CDR3 can be traced to other DNA sequences in this sample. J is TRBJ1-1 and V is TRBV5-1; D might be TRBD1 (6 bases). The CDR3 covers 13 residues. Germline CDR1 reads SGHRS; CDR2 reads YFSETQ. Trimming removed 5 bases from V and 4 bases from J, with 12 bases in between. The CDR3 loop is CASSLQGSTEAFF. CDR3 DNA: TGCGCCAGCAGTTTACAGGGTTCCACTGAAGCTTTCTTT.

The V and J genes are TRBV15 and TRBJ1-2, with TRBD1 matching 7 bases. Germline CDR1 reads LNHNV; CDR2 reads YYDKDF (reference sequence). This CDR3 spans 15 amino acids. V was clipped by 5 bases and J by 10 bases; unmatched bases: 16. CDR3 region: CATSPWRNDRANYTF. The CDR3 DNA reads TGTGCCACCAGCCCTTGGCGAAACGACAGGGCTAACTACACCTTC.

The chain uses TRBV4-3 and TRBJ1-2; no reliable D call. The CDR3 length is 15 residues. V was clipped by 0 bases and J by 4 bases, with 12 bases between them. CDR1 is LGHNA and CDR2 is YSLEER in the germline V gene. CDR3 coding DNA: TGCGCCAGCAGCCAAGAGCGGCCGGGAGTCTATGGCTACACCTTC. Its protein product is CASSQERPGVYGYTF.

CDR3 residues: CASSLVVSGANVLTF. The CDR3 region has the DNA TGTGCCAGCAGCTTAGTAGTATCTGGGGCCAACGTCCTGACTTTC. V gene TRBV7-2 combines with J gene TRBJ2-6, with no clear D. The V gene's germline CDR1 is SGHTA and CDR2 FQGNSA. This CDR3 spans 15 amino acids. V gave up 1 base and J gave up 1 base, with 5 bases separating them.

The V gene is TRBV7-2, the J gene TRBJ1-2; D is ambiguous. Germline V gene lookup returns CDR1 SGHTA and CDR2 FQGNSA. The CDR3 runs 16 residues. Trimming shortened V by 5 bases and J by 6 bases, and 22 bases separated the two germline ends. The CDR3 here is CASSPRPNLYGDGYTF. DNA of the CDR3: TGTGCCAGCAGCCCGCGCCCAAACCTATACGGTGATGGCTACACCTTC.

The gene calls are TRBV19 and TRBJ2-5; 8 bases fit TRBD1. Germline trimming cut 6 bases from V and 4 bases from J; bases unmatched to any gene: 7. The CDR3 has 14 amino acids. Germline V lookup: CDR1 LNHDA, CDR2 SQIVND (reference sequence). The CDR3 DNA is TGTGCCAGTAGCGCTCCAGACAGGGGAGAGACCCAGTACTTC. It specifies CASSAPDRGETQYF.

This chain uses TRBV5-1 with TRBJ2-7; D may be TRBD1 (6 bases). Deletions cut 3 bases from V and 1 base from J, with 8 bases between. The CDR3 extends over 13 amino acids. Germline loops: CDR1 SGHRS, CDR2 YFSETQ. Here the CDR3 reads CASSSRGSYEQYF. In DNA, the CDR3 is TGCGCCAGCAGCTCCAGGGGATCCTACGAGCAGTACTTC.

The gene calls are TRBV28 and TRBJ1-2, with 7 bases aligning to TRBD1. The CDR3 runs 15 residues. Germline-derived CDR1 and CDR2 are MDHEN and SYDVKM. The V gene end was trimmed by 4 bases and the J gene end by 0 bases; junction bases not matched to a gene: 5. This CDR3 is CASSSQGSANYGYTF. CDR3 DNA sequence: TGTGCCAGCAGTTCACAGGGGTCGGCTAACTATGGCTACACCTTC.

This chain connects TRBV2 to TRBJ1-1, with 8 bases lining up with TRBD1. Germline trimming cut 5 bases from V and 2 bases from J; bases unmatched to any gene: 4. Germline CDR1 SNHLY, CDR2 FYNNEI. The CDR3 consists of 14 residues. The CDR3 region is CASSYDRGNTEAFF. CDR3 in DNA: TGTGCCAGCAGTTACGACAGGGGTAACACTGAAGCTTTCTTT.

This clone was seen a handful of times. The J gene is TRBJ2-5, the V gene TRBV2; 7 bases line up with TRBD2. Germline V lookup: CDR1 SNHLY, CDR2 FYNNEI. The CDR3 covers 16 residues. The V segment lost 1 base and the J segment 4 bases; nucleotides outside the gene matches: 9. CDR3 region: CASSEGRWGGGETQYF. The CDR3 DNA sequence: TGTGCCAGCAGTGAAGGGAGATGGGGGGGTGGAGAGACCCAGTACTTC.

This chain joins TRBV6-4 and TRBJ2-7; TRBD1 agrees at 7 bases. V shed 6 bases, J shed 2 bases, and the junction held 7 bases outside the gene matches. The germline gives CDR1 MRHNA, CDR2 SNTAGT. The CDR3 has 14 residues. The DNA of the CDR3 is TGTGCCAGCAGCCGACAGGGTATGACCTACGAGCAGTACTTC. Translating it yields CASSRQGMTYEQYF.

This clone was seen once. The V and J genes are TRBV4-3 and TRBJ2-3; D possibly corresponds to TRBD1 (6 bases). The CDR3 length is 17 residues. Germline V gene lookup returns CDR1 LGHNA and CDR2 YSLEER. The V end lost 1 base, the J end lost 4 bases, and 18 bases lay between the germline ends. The CDR3 coding sequence is TGCGCCAGCAGCCAAGGGGACCACCGTTGGGGGCCAGATACGCAGTATTTT. It encodes CASSQGDHRWGPDTQYF.

This sequence joins TRBV9 and TRBJ2-2; 10 nucleotides line up with TRBD2. The CDR3 spans 22 residues. Looked up from germline, CDR1 is SGDLS and CDR2 is YYNGEE. After removal of 0 bases from V and 4 bases from J, the junction contained 21 bases not matched to a gene. CDR3 loop: CASSVGRGGRDSGRLATGELFF. Written as DNA, the CDR3 is TGTGCCAGCAGCGTAGGTCGGGGAGGCCGTGATAGCGGGAGGCTAGCCACCGGGGAGCTGTTTTTT.

This chain connects TRBV28 to TRBJ1-2, with D perhaps TRBD1 (5 bases). The germline CDR1 and CDR2 sequences are MDHEN and SYDVKM. The CDR3 has 13 amino acids. The ends were cut back, 3 bases at V and 7 bases at J, with 12 bases in the middle. The CDR3 nucleotides read TGTGCCAGCAGTTTGGGGCAGATGGGTGGCTACACCTTC. Translation gives CASSLGQMGGYTF.

This CDR3 is CASSRSGRGFYEQYF. The CDR3 nucleotides read TGTGCCAGCAGCCGAAGCGGGAGGGGCTTCTACGAGCAGTACTTC. The chain is built from TRBV7-8 and TRBJ2-7; the match to TRBD2 covers 10 bases. Germline assignment: CDR1 SGHVS and CDR2 FQNEAQ. The length of the CDR3 is 15 residues. With V trimmed by 5 bases and J by 3 bases, 7 bases remained unmatched.

The chain has TRBV4-3 and TRBJ1-3; no firm D call. This CDR3 is built from 15 residues. Germline values: CDR1 LGHNA, CDR2 YSLEER. V shed 1 base and J shed 0 bases, with 7 bases lying between them. The CDR3 here is CASSQVRVSGNTIYF. The CDR3 coding sequence is TGCGCCAGCAGCCAAGTACGGGTCTCTGGAAACACCATATATTTT.

There are a few counts of this clone. The rearrangement joins TRBV7-2 to TRBJ1-2; tentatively, D is TRBD1 (5 bases). The CDR3 length is 13 residues. V lost 5 bases and J 5 bases, leaving 12 bases between the germline ends. CDR1 is SGHTA and CDR2 is FQGNSA in the germline V gene. The CDR3 spells CASSLGQGYGYTF. The CDR3 DNA follows: TGTGCCAGCAGCCTGGGGCAGGGTTATGGCTACACCTTC.

V usage is TRBV2 and J usage is TRBJ2-1; D is perhaps TRBD2 (6 bases). CDR1 and CDR2 from the germline V gene are SNHLY and FYNNEI. CDR3 length: 14 residues. V was pared by 5 bases and J by 4 bases, with 12 bases between. The DNA for the CDR3 is TGTGCCAGCAGTAACCTAGCGACATACAATGAGCAGTTCTTC. Protein: CASSNLATYNEQFF.